The present entry profiles one T cell receptor beta chain with its context. The antigen remains unidentified. The naive CD8 fraction comprised CD45RO-negative cells positively selected for CCR7 and excluded terminally differentiated effector memory CD45RA+ cells. The V gene's germline CDR1 is MNHEY and CDR2 SMNVEV (reference sequence). V was cut by 0 bases and J by 2 bases, with 8 bases left in between. CDR3 length: 15 residues. This sample was included in a study of shared clonotypes between healthy human individuals. Study-level findings and limits: Researchers found naive subsets generally carried larger estimated richness than memory subsets. The naive CD4 repertoires of a few donors were compared, and about 5% of clonotypes were shared. Inspection by rarefaction showed sorted-subset sequencing to be incomplete despite large depth.

Each subset's genomic DNA was shared equally among a number of immunoSEQ plates. TCRdb keeps only in-frame clones here, not all; method: immunoSEQ multiplex PCR. Of approximately 600,000 clones detected, 95% appear once; the ten largest clones hold over 0.1%. The chain uses TRBV27 and TRBJ1-3, with no clear D. The receptor comes from a young woman in good health. Specimen: naive CD8+ T cells sorted from blood. DNA of the CDR3: TGTGCCAGCAGTTTATCCGCGATCCCTGGAAACACCATATATTTT. This translates into CASSLSAIPGNTIYF.